This passage covers 7 T cell receptor beta chains from one sample sequenced in a study of regulatory T cells in long-lasting Graves disease. Noted time point: persistent/refractory GD, antithyroid drugs over 5 years with positive TRAb. Making the TCR library involved RNA that had been extracted from PBMCs. Through Arm-PCR of CDR3 regions and iRepertoire HTBI primers, TCR beta libraries were built. TCRdb itself ran the multiplex PCR reads through MiXCR, one entry per CDR3 protein. The table lists a few hundred thousand distinct CDR3 sequences, around 20% of them singletons. The source material was peripheral blood mononuclear cells (PBMCs), sampled when the disease was refractory, from a patient treated with antithyroid drugs. These receptors were collected from a female donor with Graves disease.

This clonotype was observed a handful of times. The V call is TRBV7-2, the J call TRBJ1-2; D not certain. The V gene's germline CDR1 is SGHTA and CDR2 FQGNSA. This CDR3 spans 13 amino acids. The germline V and J ends were trimmed by 3 bases and 4 bases, with 9 bases remaining between them. CDR3 sequence (DNA): TGTGCCAGCAGCTTCGACAATGGCTATGGCTACACCTTC. Its protein is CASSFDNGYGYTF.

This clonotype was counted a few times. The chain employs TRBV29-1 and TRBJ1-5, with TRBD1 matching over 9 bases. The CDR3 covers 11 residues. CDR1 and CDR2 (germline): SQVTM, ANQGSEA. The V gene end was trimmed by 7 bases and the J gene end by 12 bases; junction bases not matched to a gene: 7. The CDR3 reads CSAKGQGLQHF. CDR3 nucleotides: TGCAGCGCCAAGGGACAGGGTCTCCAGCATTTT.

This chain links TRBV5-1 with TRBJ2-7, with D uncertain. Germline V lookup: CDR1 SGHRS, CDR2 YFSETQ. V lost 2 bases and J lost 3, with 9 bases in between. The CDR3 runs 13 residues. CDR3 nucleotides: TGCGCCAGCAGCTTATGGATAAACTACGAGCAGTACTTC. Protein product: CASSLWINYEQYF. Together with reference TRBV5-1 and TRBJ2-7, the CDR3 gives the full variable domain: KAGVTQTPRYLIKTRGQQVTLSCSPISGHRSVSWYQQTPGQGLQFLFEYFSETQRNKGNFPGRFSGRQFSNSRSEMNVSTLELGDSALYLCASSLWINYEQYFGPGTRLTVT.

The chain links TRBV6-1 to TRBJ1-2; TRBD1 agrees at 12 bases. After removal of 7 bases from V and 4 bases from J, the junction contained 7 bases not matched to a gene. The CDR3 runs 15 residues. CDR1 is MNHNS, CDR2 SASEGT, per germline. The CDR3 DNA reads TGTGCCAGCACCGCCGGGACAGGGGGCGGCTATGGCTACACCTTC. Translation: CASTAGTGGGYGYTF.

This clonotype was observed a few times. This rearrangement joins TRBV6-2 or TRBV6-3 to TRBJ2-7; D ambiguous. With 2 bases removed from V and 6 bases from J, the gap between germline ends came to 14 bases. Germline CDR1 MNHEY, CDR2 SVGEGT. The CDR3 is 14 residues long. Here the CDR3 DNA reads TGTGCCAGCAGTTACGTGAGTATTGGTTTCGAGCAGTACTTC. Translated, it gives CASSYVSIGFEQYF.

This clonotype was counted ten times or more. V is TRBV10-1 and J is TRBJ2-6; unclear D gene. From germline, CDR1 is WNHNN and CDR2 SYGVQD (reference sequence). This CDR3 comprises 14 residues. V was trimmed by 8 bases and J by 8 bases, leaving 16 bases between them. This CDR3 reads CASRLTFLPNVLTF. The CDR3 DNA follows: TGCGCCAGCCGCCTAACATTTCTTCCCAACGTCCTGACTTTC.

The CDR3 DNA is TGTGCCAGCAGCTTGGGTGTCGGGACAGGGGGCTTTTTGAAAGGCTACACCTTC. This encodes CASSLGVGTGGFLKGYTF. This chain links TRBV7-2 with TRBJ1-2; 12 bases line up with TRBD1. With 3 bases clipped from V and 8 bases from J, the junction kept 16 bases outside the gene matches. Per germline, CDR1 SGHTA and CDR2 FQGNSA. CDR3 length: 18 amino acids.